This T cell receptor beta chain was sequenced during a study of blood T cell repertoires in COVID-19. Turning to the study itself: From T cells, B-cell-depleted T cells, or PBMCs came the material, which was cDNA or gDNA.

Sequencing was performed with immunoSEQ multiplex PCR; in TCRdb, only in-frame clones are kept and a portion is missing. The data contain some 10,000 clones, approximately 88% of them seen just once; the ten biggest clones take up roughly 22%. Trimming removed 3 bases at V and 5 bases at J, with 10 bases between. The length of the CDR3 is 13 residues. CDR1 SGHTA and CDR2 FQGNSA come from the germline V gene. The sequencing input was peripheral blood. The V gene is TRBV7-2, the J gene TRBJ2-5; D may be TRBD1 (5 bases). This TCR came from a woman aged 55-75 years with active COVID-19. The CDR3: CASSFQGLETQYF. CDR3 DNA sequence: TGTGCCAGCAGCTTCCAGGGTCTGGAGACCCAGTACTTC.